This T cell receptor (beta chain) comes out of a study of T cell responses to AZD1222 COVID-19 vaccine. A word on this clone: The target antigen is unknown.

The data were produced by immunoSEQ multiplex PCR, yet TCRdb's version contains in-frame clones alone and is incomplete. The table lists approximately 120,000 clones, roughly 90% of them singletons, with around 4% in the top ten. Overall study results and limits: None of the repertoires were sampled until the peak T cell response had passed.

The specimen was peripheral blood, collected on day 0 of AZD1222 vaccination. This clonotype was obtained from an adult in good health.

Here the CDR3 reads CASSDPLETQYF. CDR3 DNA sequence: TGTGCCAGCAGCGACCCGCTTGAGACCCAGTACTTC. The chain is built from TRBV28 and TRBJ2-5; D is unresolved. This CDR3 has 12 amino acids. Germline CDR1 reads MDHEN; CDR2 reads SYDVKM. Trimming stripped 6 bases from V and 5 bases from J, with 10 bases between.